Listed below are T cell receptor beta chains from one sample, sequenced in a study of blood T cell repertoires in COVID-19. Produced via immunoSEQ multiplex PCR; TCRdb's table is partial and in-frame only. The top ten clones hold about 16% of a sample with 72,000 or so clones, approximately 86% of them seen once. The sequenced sample was peripheral blood. These TCRs come from an elderly man with active COVID-19. The CDR3 runs from the conserved cysteine through the conserved F or W. A D gene is named only where the DNA matches it firmly.

TRBD1,TRBJ1-5,TRBV7-2,TGTGCCAGCAGCTCGAGGACAGGGCGCAATCAGCCCCAGCATTTT,CASSSRTGRNQPQHF
.,TRBJ2-7,TRBV2,TGTGCCAGCAGTGAAAGGAGGGGCAAGTACGAGCAGTACTTC,CASSERRGKYEQYF
.,TRBJ1-1,TRBV4-1,TGCGCCAGCAGCCAAAGCGACAGGCGAGCTTTCTTT,CASSQSDRRAFF
.,TRBJ2-7,TRBV28,TGTGCCAGCAGCACGAGCTCCTACGAGCAGTACTTC,CASSTSSYEQYF
TRBD1,TRBJ2-2,TRBV7-9,TGTGCCAGCAGCTCAACTGACGGGACAGCAAACACCGGGGAGCTGTTTTTT,CASSSTDGTANTGELFF
.,TRBJ2-6,TRBV28,TGTGCCAGCAGGGCAGGGGGAGGTGGGGCCAACGTCCTGACTTTC,CASRAGGGGANVLTF
.,TRBJ2-1,TRBV7-3,TGTGCCAGCAGCTTATGGGGCGACGAGCAGTTCTTC,CASSLWGDEQFF
.,TRBJ2-7,TRBV28,TGTGCCAGCAGTTTAGGGGGGATCGGCGAGCAGTACTTC,CASSLGGIGEQYF
.,TRBJ2-1,TRBV6-5,TGTGCCAGCAACCGAAACGGGAGAACCTACAATGAGCAGTTCTTC,CASNRNGRTYNEQFF
.,TRBJ2-7,TRBV10-2,TGCGCCAGCAGGAGACAGGATTCCTACGAGCAGTACTTC,CASRRQDSYEQYF